This entry lists 31 T cell receptor beta chains sequenced from one sample in a study of cytomegalovirus exposure and HLA in healthy donors. 60 Vbeta and 13 Jbeta primers were used in PCR. Generated by immunoSEQ multiplex PCR, the TCRdb table keeps only in-frame clones and is missing some. The sample comprises 110,000 or so clones, around 77% of which are singletons, and 5.8% rests with the top ten. Material: PBMCs. These receptors were obtained from a man aged 18-30 years in good health and CMV-seropositive.

V gene TRBV27 combines with J gene TRBJ2-7; D might be TRBD1 (6 bases). Trimming pared 5 bases from V and 5 bases from J, leaving 16 bases between. The germline V gene encodes CDR1 MNHEY and CDR2 SMNVEV (reference sequence). The CDR3 consists of 14 residues. The CDR3 region is CASSPPGQVDEQYF. The CDR3 region has the DNA TGTGCCAGCAGTCCCCCGGGACAAGTCGACGAGCAGTACTTC.

This clone was detected once. The chain has TRBV9 and TRBJ2-3, with D perhaps TRBD1 (6 bases). Germline V gene lookup returns CDR1 SGDLS and CDR2 YYNGEE. The CDR3 totals 14 residues. With 3 bases removed from V and 2 bases from J, the gap between germline ends came to 10 bases. The CDR3 sequence: CASSGTALTDTQYF. The CDR3 nucleotides read TGTGCCAGCAGCGGGACAGCCCTCACAGATACGCAGTATTTT.

The rearrangement joins TRBV14 to TRBJ2-5; TRBD1 matches at 7 bases. The DNA end lines up better with TRBJ2-7; the J call may be wrong. CDR3 length: 15 residues. Germline loops: CDR1 SGHDN, CDR2 FVKESK. The CDR3 DNA sequence: TGTGCCAGCAGCCAAGAGTCGGGACAGTCCTACGAGCAGTACTTC. This sequence encodes CASSQESGQSYEQYF.

The chain uses TRBV5-1 and TRBJ2-1; a weak D match, TRBD2 (6 bases). The V gene's germline CDR1 is SGHRS and CDR2 YFSETQ. The CDR3 covers 17 residues. V lost 0 bases to trimming and J lost 5 bases, with 18 bases between them. Written as DNA, the CDR3 is TGCGCCAGCAGCTTGGCTACAGTAGTCGGGGGAGACAATGAGCAGTTCTTC. It translates to CASSLATVVGGDNEQFF. The entire variable domain, with the rest obtained from reference TRBV5-1 and TRBJ2-1, is as follows: KAGVTQTPRYLIKTRGQQVTLSCSPISGHRSVSWYQQTPGQGLQFLFEYFSETQRNKGNFPGRFSGRQFSNSRSEMNVSTLELGDSALYLCASSLATVVGGDNEQFFGPGTRLTVL.

V and J are TRBV15 and TRBJ2-1; D is perhaps TRBD1 (7 bases). Germline V gene lookup returns CDR1 LNHNV and CDR2 YYDKDF (reference sequence). This CDR3 comprises 14 residues. With 5 bases removed from V and 5 bases from J, the gap between germline ends came to 13 bases. The CDR3 here is CATSGQGGDNEQFF. The CDR3 coding sequence is TGTGCCACCAGCGGCCAGGGGGGAGACAATGAGCAGTTCTTC.

V gene TRBV29-1 combines with J gene TRBJ2-7, with 8 bases fitting TRBD1. V lost 5 bases and J lost 3; bases outside the gene matches: 6. CDR3 size: 13 residues. Germline V CDR1 and CDR2: SQVTM, ANQGSEA. The CDR3 coding sequence is TGCAGCGTTTCGGACAGGGCTATCTACGAGCAGTACTTC. Residues: CSVSDRAIYEQYF.

V and J are TRBV27 and TRBJ2-5; TRBD2 might be the D (6 bases). With the DNA end fitting TRBJ2-7 better, the J assignment may be wrong. CDR3 length: 15 amino acids. CDR1 and CDR2 (germline): MNHEY, SMNVEV (reference sequence). CDR3 nucleotides: TGTGCCAGCAGTTTATCTTACGGGGGAGTGGCCGAGCAGTACTTC. Protein sequence: CASSLSYGGVAEQYF.

This rearrangement joins TRBV11-2 to TRBJ2-1, with TRBD2 matching 8 bases. The CDR3 length is 14 residues. V trimming: 5 bases; J trimming: 9 bases; junction bases outside the gene matches: 9. CDR1 SGHAT and CDR2 FQNNGV come from the germline V gene. The CDR3 nucleotides read TGTGCCAGCAGCCTAACACGGGGGGGCATTGAGCAGTTCTTC. It specifies CASSLTRGGIEQFF.

V usage is TRBV25-1 and J usage is TRBJ2-1; 13 bases fit TRBD2. The J segment lost 7 bases and the V segment lost 2 bases, leaving 5 bases of the junction unmatched. This CDR3 has 16 amino acids. Germline V gives CDR1 MGHDK, CDR2 SYGVNS. CDR3 in amino acids: CASSELGTSGINEQFF. The CDR3 DNA follows: TGTGCCAGCAGTGAACTAGGGACTAGCGGGATAAATGAGCAGTTCTTC.

This rearrangement joins TRBV5-1 to TRBJ2-6; D possibly corresponds to TRBD1 (6 bases). V lost 3 bases, J lost 0 bases, and 7 bases lay in between. The CDR3 is 15 residues long. The germline gives CDR1 SGHRS, CDR2 YFSETQ. The CDR3 spells CASSSDSSGANVLTF. In nucleotides, the CDR3 is TGCGCCAGCAGCTCGGACAGCTCTGGGGCCAACGTCCTGACTTTC.

Remarks on this clone: A junction end diverges from the germline sequence, so it may reflect a read error. Different DNA sequences within this sample yield the same CDR3. This chain connects TRBV27 to TRBJ1-2; 9 bases match TRBD1. Germline V gene sequence: CDR1 MNHEY, CDR2 SMNVEV (reference sequence). CDR3 length: 14 amino acids. The CDR3 sequence: CASSLQGAIGGYTF. The CDR3, as DNA: TGCGCCAGCAGTTTACAGGGGGCTATAGGTGGCTACACCTTC.

V usage is TRBV29-1 and J usage is TRBJ2-5, with a possible D match to TRBD1 (6 bases). The CDR3 has 15 residues. V was clipped by 1 base and J by 2 bases, with 14 bases between them. The germline V gene has CDR1 SQVTM and CDR2 ANQGSEA. The CDR3 loop reads CSVEVLRTEQETQYF. For the CDR3, the DNA is TGCAGCGTTGAAGTTCTTAGGACAGAGCAAGAGACCCAGTACTTC.

Only a few counts were recorded for this clone. J is TRBJ2-7 and V is TRBV19, with 8 bases lining up with TRBD1. The CDR3 covers 16 residues. Losses at the gene ends were 5 bases for V and 1 base for J; bases not matched to a gene: 10. CDR1 LNHDA and CDR2 SQIVND come from the germline V gene (reference sequence). CDR3 protein: CASSYATGGPSYEQYF. CDR3 nucleotides: TGTGCCAGTAGTTACGCCACAGGGGGTCCTTCCTACGAGCAGTACTTC.

The J gene is TRBJ1-4, the V gene TRBV28; 9 bases align to TRBD1. CDR1 and CDR2 (germline): MDHEN, SYDVKM. Trimming took 5 bases from V and 13 from J; bases not matched to a gene: 8. The CDR3 loop spans 13 amino acids. The CDR3 DNA reads as TGTGCCAGCAGTGGTCCCGGACAGGGGATACTGTTTTTT. It translates to CASSGPGQGILFF.

J is TRBJ2-1 and V is TRBV7-9, with D maybe TRBD2 (5 bases). This CDR3 contains 13 residues. Germline CDR1 SEHNR, CDR2 FQNEAQ (reference sequence). V lost 3 bases, J lost 7 bases, and 10 bases lay in between. DNA for the CDR3: TGTGCCAGCAGCTTGGACTCCCGGAATGAGCAGTTCTTC. The encoded protein is CASSLDSRNEQFF.

The V gene is TRBV7-9, the J gene TRBJ2-5, with 8 bases aligning to TRBD2. The CDR3 has 14 amino acids. Germline assignment: CDR1 SEHNR and CDR2 FQNEAQ (reference sequence). J gave up 2 bases and V 6 bases, and 5 bases lay outside the gene matches. The DNA of the CDR3 is TGTGCCAGCAGTACCTCGGGGGGGCAAGAGACCCAGTACTTC. Amino acid sequence: CASSTSGGQETQYF.

This clone occurred a few times. The rearrangement links TRBV30 to TRBJ1-1; TRBD1 might be the D (6 bases). Trimming stripped 3 bases from V and 6 bases from J, with 17 bases between. CDR1 and CDR2 from the germline V gene are GTSNPN and SVGIG (reference sequence). CDR3 length: 14 residues. CDR3 residues: CAWSETPGDAEAFF. The CDR3 nucleotides are TGTGCCTGGAGCGAAACTCCAGGGGACGCTGAAGCTTTCTTT.

V and J are TRBV4-2 and TRBJ2-7, with 7 bases aligning to TRBD2. J was trimmed by 5 bases and V by 1 base; bases with no gene match: 5. The CDR3 length is 14 residues. Germline CDR1 reads LGHNA; CDR2 reads YNFKEQ. CDR3: CASSQGLARDEQYF. The DNA for the CDR3 is TGTGCCAGCAGCCAAGGACTAGCAAGGGACGAGCAGTACTTC.

V gene TRBV23-1 combines with J gene TRBJ2-2; possibly TRBD2 for D (5 bases). TRBV23-1 is annotated as an ORF whose role is uncertain. V lost 0 bases and J lost 8, with 7 bases in between. There are 13 residues in the CDR3. The CDR3 coding sequence is TGCGCCAGCAGTCAATCAGGAGGAGGGGAGCTGTTTTTT. It codes for CASSQSGGGELFF.

The chain carries TRBV28 and TRBJ2-1; TRBD1 agrees at 7 bases. J lost 9 bases, V lost 3 bases, and 11 bases had no gene match. The germline V gene encodes CDR1 MDHEN and CDR2 SYDVKM. There are 15 residues in the CDR3. This CDR3 reads CASSFGTVGSAEQFF. The CDR3 region has the DNA TGTGCCAGCAGTTTTGGGACAGTAGGCTCTGCTGAGCAGTTCTTC.

This clone has only one observation. CDR3 region: CASSATGVGNTIYF. DNA for the CDR3: TGCGCCAGCAGCGCCACAGGCGTTGGAAACACCATATATTTT. The chain links TRBV4-1 to TRBJ1-3, with D possibly matching TRBD1 (5 bases). The V end was cut by 5 bases, the J end by 3 bases, with 11 bases between. This CDR3 is 14 amino acids long. Germline V gene lookup returns CDR1 MGHRA and CDR2 YSYEKL.

This chain uses TRBV25-1 with TRBJ1-2; no definite D call. The germline V gene encodes CDR1 MGHDK and CDR2 SYGVNS. This CDR3 region has 14 residues. V was cut by 1 base and J by 2 bases, with 8 bases left in between. The CDR3 DNA is TGTGCCAGCAGTGAATTAGAGGGAAACTATGGCTACACCTTC. This codes for CASSELEGNYGYTF.

The chain carries TRBV5-1 and TRBJ1-5, with TRBD1 as a possible D gene (6 bases). V was trimmed by 0 bases and J by 7 bases, leaving 14 bases between them. In germline, CDR1 is SGHRS, CDR2 YFSETQ. This CDR3 is built from 15 residues. Written as DNA, the CDR3 is TGCGCCAGCAGCTTGGCCACAGGGCCCCAGCAGCCCCAGCATTTT. Residues: CASSLATGPQQPQHF.

The gene calls are TRBV2 and TRBJ2-7; 7 positions match TRBD1. V dropped 3 bases and J dropped 0; count of bases not matched to a gene: 2. Germline values: CDR1 SNHLY, CDR2 FYNNEI. The CDR3 totals 14 residues. CDR3: CASSEDRFSYEQYF. The CDR3 DNA sequence: TGTGCCAGCAGTGAGGACAGGTTCTCCTACGAGCAGTACTTC.

The gene calls are TRBV27 and TRBJ2-7; TRBD2 aligns across 12 bases. Germline-derived CDR1 and CDR2 are MNHEY and SMNVEV (reference sequence). The CDR3 length is 16 residues. J lost 7 bases, V lost 3 bases, and 10 bases had no gene match. This CDR3 reads CASSFTSGRPQGEQYF. Here the CDR3 DNA reads TGTGCCAGCAGTTTCACTAGCGGGAGGCCCCAAGGGGAGCAGTACTTC.

The chain combines TRBV11-1 with TRBJ1-2, with TRBD1 identical over 10 bases. J lost 8 bases, V lost 1 base, and 10 bases had no gene match. This CDR3 contains 16 residues. From germline, CDR1 is SGHAT and CDR2 FQDESV (reference sequence). The CDR3 spells CASSLGTGQGLSGYTF. The DNA of the CDR3 is TGTGCCAGCAGCTTAGGAACGGGACAGGGGTTAAGCGGCTACACCTTC.

The gene calls are TRBV7-6 and TRBJ2-7, with 8 bases identical to TRBD2. CDR3 size: 13 residues. Germline V gives CDR1 SGHVS, CDR2 FNYEAQ. The J segment lost 6 bases and the V segment lost 5 bases, leaving 6 bases of the junction unmatched. For the CDR3, the DNA is TGTGCCAGCAGCCAGGGGAGCGGGGGCGAGCAGTACTTC. Translated: CASSQGSGGEQYF. Complete variable domain (other parts from reference TRBV7-6 and TRBJ2-7): GAGVSQSPRYKVTKRGQDVALRCDPISGHVSLYWYRQALGQGPEFLTYFNYEAQQDKSGLPNDRFSAERPEGSISTLTIQRTEQRDSAMYRCASSQGSGGEQYFGPGTRLTVT.

The chain couples TRBV5-1 to TRBJ2-1; 9 nucleotides match TRBD1. V gave up 4 bases and J gave up 5 bases; unmatched junction bases: 7. Germline V gives CDR1 SGHRS, CDR2 YFSETQ. The CDR3 covers 15 residues. In nucleotides, the CDR3 is TGCGCCAGCAGCGCGACAGGGGGGACCCACAATGAGCAGTTCTTC. It codes for CASSATGGTHNEQFF.

This clone was observed a few times. In DNA, the CDR3 is TGTGCCAGCAGTTTAATTGAGGCAGGCCGTACGGGAGAGCAGTACTTC. Amino acid sequence: CASSLIEAGRTGEQYF. The genes are TRBV28 and TRBJ2-7; D may be TRBD2 (5 bases). This CDR3 is 16 amino acids long. The germline CDR1 and CDR2 sequences are MDHEN and SYDVKM. Trimming took off 2 bases at V and 7 bases at J, with 21 bases between the two ends.

This rearrangement joins TRBV18 to TRBJ2-1; possibly TRBD1 for D (6 bases). The V gene's germline CDR1 is KGHSH and CDR2 LQKENI. The germline V and J ends were trimmed by 8 bases and 4 bases, with 15 bases remaining between them. The CDR3 is 14 amino acids. CDR3 loop: CASHEGDSYNEQFF. DNA of the CDR3: TGTGCCAGCCATGAGGGGGATTCTTACAATGAGCAGTTCTTC.

This clone was observed once. The genes are TRBV19 and TRBJ2-7; TRBD1 might be the D (5 bases). This CDR3 is built from 14 residues. The germline V gene encodes CDR1 LNHDA and CDR2 SQIVND (reference sequence). V lost 2 bases and J lost 3, with 11 bases in between. The CDR3 nucleotides read TGTGCCAGTAGTATATTGCCAGGGAACTACGAGCAGTACTTC. Its translation is CASSILPGNYEQYF. The entire variable domain, with the rest obtained from reference TRBV19 and TRBJ2-7, is as follows: DGGITQSPKYLFRKEGQNVTLSCEQNLNHDAMYWYRQDPGQGLRLIYYSQIVNDFQKGDIAEGYSVSREKKESFPLTVTSAQKNPTAFYLCASSILPGNYEQYFGPGTRLTVT.